This T cell receptor beta chain appears in the sequencing data of a study of blood T cell repertoires in COVID-19 (dated by TCRdb to 2018 to 2020). Broadly, across the study: The collaborator samples originated in the United States, Italy and Spain and spanned the acute and convalescent phases of COVID-19. The material from the prospective study consisted of cDNA or gDNA derived from T cells, B-cell-depleted T cells, or PBMCs. Subjects who had been exposed to COVID-19, were actively infected with it, or had recovered from it provided the deeply sampled blood TCRbeta repertoires that made up the dataset. The repertoires were made available in a free public database intended to serve as a resource for research on the immune response to SARS-CoV-2. The samples were drawn from two sources: the first 160 participants of the ongoing ImmuneRACE study, and 1,200 or so subjects contributed by 6 global collaborators. Nearly every sample came with metadata listing a de-identified subject ID, COVID-19 status, age in years and sex. HLA class I and class II types, where available, came from metadata supplied by the sample provider rather than from assay-based typing.

The CDR3 starts with the cysteine, ends with the phenylalanine, and has 19 residues. The read is trimmed to its CDR3 DNA, 57 bases read in frame from base 1. CDR1 and CDR2 (ENHRY, SYGVKD) derive from the germline V gene. V is cut by 7 bases and J by 0 bases, and the space between the germline ends is 22 bases. TCRbeta CDR3 regions were amplified from genomic DNA by means of the immunoSEQ Assay, a bias-controlled multiplex PCR. The study's own analysis went as follows. The number of nucleated cells in each sample was estimated from the amplification of reference gene primers within the assay. To quantify the absolute abundance of each unique TCRbeta CDR3 rearrangement, sequence reads were collapsed and filtered. For each sample, productive Simpson clonality was calculated by taking the square root of Simpson's diversity index across productive rearrangements. TCRdb took over this immuneACCESS table, retaining in-frame rearrangements with V and J assigned. Such tables are incomplete; in checked studies, under half of the missing clones stem from an unresolved V gene, and the remainder is unexplained. V and J calls and clone size follow that table, whereas D and trimming were derived from the DNA. Here the sample has 200,000 or so clones; around 83% occur a single time. Over 2.5% of the sample is held by the ten biggest clonotypes.

Overall results and qualifications from the work: How much clinical and demographic metadata was included differed by source and by participant, and the metadata was provided uncurated.

A second Seattle source provided samples from volunteer blood donors who had recovered from COVID-19. Each collaborating institution followed its own protocols to collect whole blood in K2EDTA tubes. For TCRbeta analysis, collaborators shipped samples in one of three forms: frozen whole blood, isolated PBMCs, or DNA extracted from either of those sample types. A word on this clone: The antigen it recognizes is unknown. It has no much larger one-base neighbor in the sample; base qualities were not kept.

The chain employs TRBV10-3 and TRBJ2-6; the D segment could be TRBD1, given 6 matching bases. The sequenced material came from peripheral blood. The receptor's source is a man aged 45-65 years who had recovered from COVID-19. The CDR3 protein is CAITEGVGVPNSGANVLTF. The sequenced DNA: TGTGCCATCACCGAGGGGGTAGGGGTTCCTAACTCTGGGGCCAACGTCCTGACTTTC.